The rows below give T cell receptor beta chains drawn from one sample of a study of shared clonotypes between healthy human individuals. Clones were read by immunoSEQ multiplex PCR, and TCRdb kept only the in-frame ones, dropping some. The sample holds more than 2,000,000 clones; approximately 95% are singletons and the top ten take roughly 0.36%. The sequencing sample was made of naive CD4+ T cells from PBMCs. The receptors were sampled from a man aged 18 to 30 in good health. Some clones in this sample may be carry-over from other donors' samples. Both conserved end residues are part of each CDR3. A D gene is named only where the DNA matches it firmly. For some rows the clone size is stated as once, few or many, or as a class when expanded; others skip it.

v_call: TRBV30
j_call: TRBJ1-3
clone_size: .
d_call: TRBD1
cdr3_aa: CAFGQGANTIYF
cdr3_nt: TGTGCCTTTGGACAGGGGGCGAACACCATATATTTT

v_call: TRBV14
j_call: TRBJ2-4
clone_size: .
d_call: .
cdr3_aa: CASSRTAGRGSVAKNIQYF
cdr3_nt: TGTGCCAGCAGCCGTACGGCCGGACGGGGGTCCGTGGCCAAAAACATTCAGTACTTC

v_call: TRBV27
j_call: TRBJ2-5
clone_size: .
d_call: TRBD2
cdr3_aa: CASSPYETSGSRRRETQYF
cdr3_nt: TGTGCCAGCAGTCCTTACGAGACTAGCGGGAGTCGGAGGAGGGAGACCCAGTACTTC

v_call: TRBV5-4
j_call: TRBJ2-3
clone_size: .
d_call: .
cdr3_aa: CASSPLGDTQYF
cdr3_nt: TGTGCCAGCAGCCCCTTGGGGGACACGCAGTATTTT

v_call: TRBV11-3
j_call: TRBJ2-1
clone_size: .
d_call: TRBD1
cdr3_aa: CASSLDATGVQNEQFF
cdr3_nt: TGTGCCAGCAGCTTAGACGCGACAGGGGTACAAAATGAGCAGTTCTTC

v_call: TRBV11-2
j_call: TRBJ2-7
clone_size: once
d_call: .
cdr3_aa: CASSLGASYEQYF
cdr3_nt: TGTGCCAGCAGCTTAGGGGCCTCCTACGAGCAGTACTTC

v_call: TRBV11-2
j_call: TRBJ1-1
clone_size: .
d_call: TRBD1
cdr3_aa: CASSQGQRHSNTEAFF
cdr3_nt: TGTGCCAGCAGCCAGGGACAGCGCCATTCGAACACTGAAGCTTTCTTT

v_call: TRBV6-1
j_call: TRBJ2-7
clone_size: .
d_call: .
cdr3_aa: CASTLYYEQYF
cdr3_nt: TGTGCCAGCACGTTGTACTACGAGCAGTACTTC

v_call: TRBV5-6
j_call: TRBJ2-5
clone_size: .
d_call: .
cdr3_aa: CASSFRRGSLETQYF
cdr3_nt: TGTGCCAGCAGCTTTCGACGGGGGAGTTTAGAGACCCAGTACTTC

v_call: TRBV2
j_call: TRBJ1-5
clone_size: .
d_call: .
cdr3_aa: CASSEASSQPQHF
cdr3_nt: TGTGCCAGCAGTGAAGCATCGAGTCAGCCCCAGCATTTT

v_call: TRBV5-1
j_call: TRBJ2-1
clone_size: .
d_call: TRBD1
cdr3_aa: CASSLRDRGRNYNEQFF
cdr3_nt: TGCGCCAGCAGCCTCCGGGACAGGGGGCGAAATTACAATGAGCAGTTCTTC

v_call: TRBV27
j_call: TRBJ2-7
clone_size: .
d_call: .
cdr3_aa: CASSLVRDTYEQYF
cdr3_nt: TGTGCCAGCAGCCTAGTCCGGGACACCTACGAGCAGTACTTC

v_call: TRBV4-1
j_call: TRBJ2-1
clone_size: .
d_call: TRBD2
cdr3_aa: CASSHGLAVYNEQFF
cdr3_nt: TGCGCCAGCAGCCACGGACTAGCGGTTTACAATGAGCAGTTCTTC

v_call: TRBV4-2
j_call: TRBJ2-7
clone_size: .
d_call: TRBD2
cdr3_aa: CASSPPGTSYHEQYF
cdr3_nt: TGTGCCAGCAGCCCACCCGGGACTAGCTACCACGAGCAGTACTTC

v_call: TRBV4-1
j_call: TRBJ1-5
clone_size: .
d_call: .
cdr3_aa: CASSQVGVHQPQHF
cdr3_nt: TGCGCCAGCAGCCAAGTGGGAGTACATCAGCCCCAGCATTTT

v_call: TRBV2
j_call: TRBJ2-1
clone_size: few
d_call: .
cdr3_aa: CASSEQNNEQFF
cdr3_nt: TGTGCCAGCAGTGAACAGAACAATGAGCAGTTCTTC

v_call: TRBV19
j_call: TRBJ1-2
clone_size: .
d_call: .
cdr3_aa: CASSMSNYGYTF
cdr3_nt: TGTGCCAGTAGTATGAGCAACTATGGCTACACCTTC

v_call: TRBV11-3
j_call: TRBJ2-3
clone_size: .
d_call: TRBD2
cdr3_aa: CASSLGFGEREKADTQYF
cdr3_nt: TGTGCCAGCAGCTTAGGGTTTGGCGAGCGGGAGAAGGCAGATACGCAGTATTTT

v_call: TRBV28
j_call: TRBJ1-5
clone_size: .
d_call: .
cdr3_aa: CASSPRDVGIKPQHF
cdr3_nt: TGTGCCAGCAGTCCACGGGACGTGGGAATCAAGCCCCAGCATTTT

v_call: TRBV18
j_call: TRBJ2-1
clone_size: .
d_call: .
cdr3_aa: CASSPPSDNEQFF
cdr3_nt: TGTGCCAGCTCACCACCGTCGGACAATGAGCAGTTCTTC

v_call: TRBV9
j_call: TRBJ1-4
clone_size: once
d_call: .
cdr3_aa: CASSTLGEKLFF
cdr3_nt: TGTGCCAGCAGCACCCTTGGCGAAAAACTGTTTTTT

v_call: TRBV30
j_call: TRBJ1-5
clone_size: .
d_call: .
cdr3_aa: CAWSGPGNQPQHF
cdr3_nt: TGTGCCTGGAGTGGGCCCGGGAATCAGCCCCAGCATTTT

v_call: TRBV19
j_call: TRBJ2-5
clone_size: .
d_call: TRBD2
cdr3_aa: CASSQGLAGEGWETQYF
cdr3_nt: TGTGCCAGTAGTCAAGGACTAGCGGGAGAAGGATGGGAGACCCAGTACTTC

v_call: TRBV28
j_call: TRBJ2-6
clone_size: .
d_call: .
cdr3_aa: CASGIGTEQISGANVLTF
cdr3_nt: TGTGCCAGCGGAATAGGGACGGAACAAATCTCTGGGGCCAACGTCCTGACTTTC

v_call: TRBV28
j_call: TRBJ1-2
clone_size: once
d_call: .
cdr3_aa: CASSPPSGTVYYGYTF
cdr3_nt: TGTGCCAGCAGTCCTCCCTCCGGGACGGTCTACTATGGCTACACCTTC

v_call: TRBV5-1
j_call: TRBJ2-5
clone_size: .
d_call: .
cdr3_aa: CASSLPGVETQYF
cdr3_nt: TGCGCCAGCAGCTTGCCCGGGGTGGAGACCCAGTACTTC

v_call: TRBV7-9
j_call: TRBJ2-7
clone_size: .
d_call: .
cdr3_aa: CASSLRVGVHVEQYF
cdr3_nt: TGTGCCAGCAGCTTACGGGTTGGGGTCCATGTCGAGCAGTACTTC

v_call: TRBV27
j_call: TRBJ1-2
clone_size: .
d_call: .
cdr3_aa: CASSRVGVNYGYTF
cdr3_nt: TGTGCCAGCAGTCGAGTTGGGGTTAACTATGGCTACACCTTC

v_call: TRBV7-2
j_call: TRBJ1-1
clone_size: .
d_call: .
cdr3_aa: CASSLAAPRDTEAFF
cdr3_nt: TGTGCCAGCAGCTTAGCAGCCCCCCGGGACACTGAAGCTTTCTTT

v_call: TRBV9
j_call: TRBJ2-1
clone_size: .
d_call: .
cdr3_aa: CASSGDLGGPQFF
cdr3_nt: TGTGCCAGCAGCGGGGATTTAGGTGGGCCGCAGTTCTTC

v_call: TRBV4-2
j_call: TRBJ2-2
clone_size: .
d_call: .
cdr3_aa: CASSRPNTGELFF
cdr3_nt: TGTGCCAGCAGCCGACCCAACACCGGGGAGCTGTTTTTT

v_call: TRBV7-2
j_call: TRBJ2-5
clone_size: .
d_call: .
cdr3_aa: CASASSSETQYF
cdr3_nt: TGTGCCAGCGCGTCTAGCTCGGAGACCCAGTACTTC

v_call: TRBV7-2
j_call: TRBJ2-5
clone_size: once
d_call: .
cdr3_aa: CASSLSSVGRETQYF
cdr3_nt: TGTGCCAGCAGCTTATCTTCGGTAGGTCGGGAGACCCAGTACTTC

v_call: TRBV29-1
j_call: TRBJ1-1
clone_size: few
d_call: .
cdr3_aa: CSVEPGVNTEAFF
cdr3_nt: TGCAGCGTTGAACCAGGGGTTAACACTGAAGCTTTCTTT

v_call: TRBV27
j_call: TRBJ1-2
clone_size: .
d_call: .
cdr3_aa: CASSSLAGTNNYGYTF
cdr3_nt: TGTGCCAGCAGCTCGCTGGCCGGAACTAATAACTATGGCTACACCTTC

v_call: TRBV9
j_call: TRBJ2-5
clone_size: .
d_call: TRBD2
cdr3_aa: CASSAPRWGGQETQYF
cdr3_nt: TGTGCCAGCAGCGCGCCCCGGTGGGGGGGCCAAGAGACCCAGTACTTC

v_call: TRBV5-1
j_call: TRBJ2-5
clone_size: .
d_call: .
cdr3_aa: CASSFELETQYF
cdr3_nt: TGCGCCAGCAGCTTCGAGTTAGAGACCCAGTACTTC

v_call: TRBV2
j_call: TRBJ2-7
clone_size: .
d_call: TRBD1
cdr3_aa: CASSGDRGYEQYF
cdr3_nt: TGTGCCAGCAGTGGGGACAGGGGATACGAGCAGTACTTC

v_call: TRBV7-3
j_call: TRBJ2-2
clone_size: .
d_call: .
cdr3_aa: CASSPIPAVRPGELFF
cdr3_nt: TGTGCCAGCAGCCCTATTCCGGCGGTACGACCCGGGGAGCTGTTTTTT

v_call: TRBV2
j_call: TRBJ2-6
clone_size: .
d_call: .
cdr3_aa: CASSFVLGGANVLTF
cdr3_nt: TGTGCCAGCAGCTTCGTGTTGGGTGGGGCCAACGTCCTGACTTTC

v_call: TRBV2
j_call: TRBJ2-2
clone_size: .
d_call: .
cdr3_aa: CASRRTGELFF
cdr3_nt: TGTGCCAGCAGACGCACCGGGGAGCTGTTTTTT

v_call: TRBV5-4
j_call: TRBJ2-7
clone_size: .
d_call: TRBD2
cdr3_aa: CASSLGTSGRLDEQYF
cdr3_nt: TGTGCCAGCAGCTTGGGGACTAGCGGGAGGTTGGACGAGCAGTACTTC

v_call: TRBV4-1
j_call: TRBJ1-5
clone_size: .
d_call: .
cdr3_aa: CASSHRIQGPRDSNQPQHF
cdr3_nt: TGCGCCAGCAGCCATCGAATACAGGGTCCGAGGGATAGCAATCAGCCCCAGCATTTT

v_call: TRBV18
j_call: TRBJ2-5
clone_size: .
d_call: .
cdr3_aa: CASSASRDGGQETQYF
cdr3_nt: TGTGCCAGCTCAGCTTCTAGGGATGGCGGCCAAGAGACCCAGTACTTC

v_call: TRBV27
j_call: TRBJ1-2
clone_size: .
d_call: TRBD1
cdr3_aa: CASRRQGGGYTF
cdr3_nt: TGTGCCAGCAGGCGACAGGGGGGAGGCTACACCTTC

v_call: TRBV19
j_call: TRBJ2-3
clone_size: .
d_call: TRBD2
cdr3_aa: CASSMIVSGRAITQYF
cdr3_nt: TGTGCCAGTAGTATGATAGTGAGCGGGAGGGCAATTACGCAGTATTTT

v_call: TRBV5-8
j_call: TRBJ1-4
clone_size: .
d_call: .
cdr3_aa: CASSPSELEKLFF
cdr3_nt: TGTGCCAGCAGCCCCTCCGAGCTTGAAAAACTGTTTTTT

v_call: TRBV2
j_call: TRBJ1-5
clone_size: .
d_call: .
cdr3_aa: CASMGLEDNQPQHF
cdr3_nt: TGTGCCAGCATGGGTCTAGAGGACAATCAGCCCCAGCATTTT

v_call: TRBV21-1
j_call: TRBJ1-1
clone_size: .
d_call: .
cdr3_aa: CASSRSRGEAFF
cdr3_nt: TGTGCCAGCAGCCGCTCTCGTGGTGAAGCTTTCTTT

v_call: TRBV2
j_call: TRBJ1-1
clone_size: .
d_call: .
cdr3_aa: CASSETTGFTEAFF
cdr3_nt: TGTGCCAGCAGTGAGACAACTGGATTCACTGAAGCTTTCTTT

v_call: TRBV6-1
j_call: TRBJ2-7
clone_size: .
d_call: TRBD1
cdr3_aa: CASSEAGGLGEQYF
cdr3_nt: TGTGCCAGCAGTGAAGCAGGGGGCTTAGGCGAGCAGTACTTC

v_call: TRBV28
j_call: TRBJ1-1
clone_size: .
d_call: .
cdr3_aa: CASSFGPGPPMNTEAFF
cdr3_nt: TGTGCCAGCAGTTTTGGGCCAGGGCCGCCCATGAACACTGAAGCTTTCTTT

v_call: TRBV7-9
j_call: TRBJ1-4
clone_size: .
d_call: TRBD1
cdr3_aa: CASSSGQGWGEKLFF
cdr3_nt: TGTGCCAGCAGCTCGGGACAGGGGTGGGGTGAAAAACTGTTTTTT

v_call: TRBV4-2
j_call: TRBJ2-3
clone_size: .
d_call: .
cdr3_aa: CASSQGGALRADTQYF
cdr3_nt: TGTGCCAGCAGCCAAGGTGGGGCCCTTAGGGCAGATACGCAGTATTTT

v_call: TRBV4-1
j_call: TRBJ1-3
clone_size: once
d_call: TRBD1
cdr3_aa: CASSQGAGRGPGNTIYF
cdr3_nt: TGCGCCAGCAGCCAAGGGGCTGGCAGGGGGCCTGGAAACACCATATATTTT